This TCR beta chain was recorded in a study of T cells after yellow fever vaccination. Looking at the study overall: In the case of low-cell-number fractions, SMART-Seq v4 Ultra Low Input was used for preparation. Whole-study results and caveats: A large majority of primary-vaccination clones showed up again after the booster (approximately 96% CD4, about 87% CD8).

This clonotype was recorded a few times. Its antigen is still unknown. Making TCR cDNA involved 5'RACE template switching, which added UMIs and a universal primer site. TCRdb analysed the 5' RACE reads with MiXCR anew, one entry per CDR3 protein. In the table there are roughly 310,000 distinct CDR3 sequences, 8.7% of which are singletons. The input for sequencing was PBMCs, taken on the day of the first yellow fever vaccination. The receptor comes from a man aged 18 to 29 who received the YFV17D yellow fever vaccine.

Here the CDR3 DNA reads TGTGCCAGCAGCCAGGATGGACAGGGTGAAGATACGCAGTATTTT. This gives the protein CASSQDGQGEDTQYF. The V and J genes are TRBV3-1 and TRBJ2-3; 8 nucleotides agree with TRBD1. The junction had 7 bases not matched to a gene; V was cut back by 3 bases and J by 5 bases. The germline gives CDR1 LGHDT, CDR2 YNNKEL (reference sequence). There are 15 residues in the CDR3.